The 9 T cell receptor beta chains presented below share a single source sample, sequenced in a study of blood T cell repertoires in COVID-19. TCRdb's copy holds only in-frame clones and misses some; the assay was immunoSEQ multiplex PCR. The sample holds roughly 190,000 clones, around four fifths seen once. The sample consisted of peripheral blood. The receptors derive from a woman aged 70-85 years with COVID-19, enrolled during active disease.

The rearrangement links TRBV6-5 to TRBJ2-1; possibly TRBD1 for D (6 bases). The germline V gene encodes CDR1 MNHEY and CDR2 SVGAGI. This CDR3 contains 12 residues. V lost 8 bases and J lost 10, with 15 bases in between. The chain's CDR3 is CASLGGTTEQFF. The CDR3 bases are TGTGCCAGCCTTGGGGGCACGACCGAGCAGTTCTTC.

This chain joins TRBV6-5 and TRBJ2-1; D perhaps matches TRBD2 (5 bases). The V gene's germline CDR1 is MNHEY and CDR2 SVGAGI. The CDR3 extends over 11 amino acids. Trimming shortened V by 5 bases and J by 13 bases, and 12 bases separated the two germline ends. This CDR3 is CASSSGLFQFF. In DNA form, the CDR3 reads TGTGCCAGCAGTAGCGGACTTTTCCAGTTCTTC.

The chain links TRBV19 to TRBJ2-5; the D gene is possibly TRBD1 (6 bases). Germline CDR1 reads LNHDA; CDR2 reads SQIVND (reference sequence). CDR3 length: 14 residues. V lost 4 bases, J lost 5 bases, and 14 bases lay in between. CDR3: CASSTPDQGETQYF. The CDR3 bases are TGTGCCAGTAGTACTCCCGACCAGGGGGAGACCCAGTACTTC. Based on the CDR3 plus reference TRBV19 and TRBJ2-5, the full variable domain is DGGITQSPKYLFRKEGQNVTLSCEQNLNHDAMYWYRQDPGQGLRLIYYSQIVNDFQKGDIAEGYSVSREKKESFPLTVTSAQKNPTAFYLCASSTPDQGETQYFGPGTRLLVL.

V gene TRBV11-2 combines with J gene TRBJ2-7; 11 positions agree with TRBD2. CDR3 length equals 15 residues. The V gene end was trimmed by 6 bases and the J gene end by 3 bases; junction bases not matched to a gene: 7. Germline V CDR1 and CDR2: SGHAT, FQNNGV. For the CDR3, the DNA is TGTGCCAGCAGATCCGGGACTAGCGGATACTACGAGCAGTACTTC. This encodes CASRSGTSGYYEQYF. Variable domain in full (rest from reference TRBV11-2 and TRBJ2-7): EAGVAQSPRYKIIEKRQSVAFWCNPISGHATLYWYQQILGQGPKLLIQFQNNGVVDDSQLPKDRFSAERLKGVDSTLKIQPAKLEDSAVYLCASRSGTSGYYEQYFGPGTRLTVT.

The CDR3 here is CASSPLQDYGYTF. The CDR3 DNA reads as TGCGCCAGCAGCCCCCTACAGGACTATGGCTACACCTTC. The chain uses TRBV5-1 and TRBJ1-2; perhaps TRBD1 as D (5 bases). Germline V gene lookup returns CDR1 SGHRS and CDR2 YFSETQ. The ends were cut back, 4 bases at V and 3 bases at J, with 10 bases in the middle. There are 13 residues in the CDR3. Drawing the rest from reference TRBV5-1 and TRBJ1-2, the complete variable domain is KAGVTQTPRYLIKTRGQQVTLSCSPISGHRSVSWYQQTPGQGLQFLFEYFSETQRNKGNFPGRFSGRQFSNSRSEMNVSTLELGDSALYLCASSPLQDYGYTFGSGTRLTVV.

This chain joins TRBV15 and TRBJ2-7; 9 bases fit TRBD2. V was clipped by 1 base and J by 0 bases; unmatched bases: 1. From germline, CDR1 is LNHNV and CDR2 YYDKDF (reference sequence). The CDR3 is 15 residues long. The CDR3 here is CATSRALAGSYEQYF. The CDR3 bases are TGTGCCACCAGCAGAGCACTAGCGGGCTCCTACGAGCAGTACTTC.

This sequence joins TRBV5-4 and TRBJ2-3, with TRBD2 identical over 9 bases. CDR3 length equals 14 residues. Per germline, CDR1 SGHNT and CDR2 YYREEE (reference sequence). V was clipped by 6 bases and J by 6 bases; unmatched bases: 8. The CDR3 sequence is CASNLAGAGDTQYF. The CDR3 DNA follows: TGTGCCAGCAACTTAGCGGGGGCGGGGGATACGCAGTATTTT.

The chain uses TRBV11-3 and TRBJ2-3, with TRBD2 identical over 8 bases. This CDR3 is built from 15 residues. V trimming: 3 bases; J trimming: 7 bases; junction bases outside the gene matches: 9. CDR1 and CDR2 from the germline V gene are SGHNT and YENEEA. CDR3 in amino acids: CASSLRTSGGNTQYF. The CDR3, as DNA: TGTGCCAGCAGCTTGCGAACTAGCGGAGGAAATACGCAGTATTTT.

The chain is built from TRBV28 and TRBJ1-5; D remains ambiguous. Germline CDR1 MDHEN, CDR2 SYDVKM. Trimming cost V 7 bases and J 4 bases, with 14 bases left between them. This CDR3 contains 14 residues. CDR3 nucleotides: TGTGCCAGCATTCCGGGTCCGAAGAATCAGCCCCAGCATTTT. The encoded protein is CASIPGPKNQPQHF.